The 7 T cell receptor beta chains given below trace back to one sample, sequenced in a study of T cells in localized non-small cell lung cancer. The repertoire was sequenced with immunoSEQ multiplex PCR; TCRdb's copy has only in-frame clones and lacks some. The table lists 25,000 to 40,000 clones, about four fifths of them singletons. Sequences were derived from peripheral blood, sampled before any cancer treatment. The origin of the receptors is a male donor older than 55 with stage III squamous cell lung carcinoma.

The V and J genes are TRBV2 and TRBJ2-3, with 7 bases identical to TRBD1. V gave up 3 bases and J gave up 0 bases; unmatched junction bases: 6. The CDR3 sequence is 16 residues long. The germline gives CDR1 SNHLY, CDR2 FYNNEI. CDR3 nucleotide sequence: TGTGCCAGCAGTGATAAATTGGACAGGAGCACAGATACGCAGTATTTT. Translated, it gives CASSDKLDRSTDTQYF.

This clone was observed a few times. The J gene is TRBJ2-7, the V gene TRBV6-1; 7 nucleotides agree with TRBD1. Trimming removed 5 bases from V and 3 bases from J; junction bases left unmatched: 7. This CDR3 is 14 amino acids long. CDR1 and CDR2 (germline): MNHNS, SASEGT. This CDR3 is CASSNDREYYEQYF. The DNA of the CDR3 is TGTGCCAGCAGTAACGACAGGGAATACTACGAGCAGTACTTC.

The rearrangement uses TRBV11-3 and TRBJ2-1, with D perhaps matching TRBD2 (5 bases). Looked up from germline, CDR1 is SGHNT and CDR2 is YENEEA. CDR3 size: 13 residues. Trimming stripped 5 bases from V and 7 bases from J, with 12 bases between. The CDR3 spells CASSLGRGNEQFF. CDR3 nucleotides: TGTGCCAGCAGCCTCGGAAGAGGGAATGAGCAGTTCTTC.

This clone was detected only a few times. The V gene is TRBV4-3, the J gene TRBJ1-6; no reliable D call. The CDR3 is 14 amino acids. CDR1 and CDR2 (germline): LGHNA, YSLEER. V lost 0 bases to trimming and J lost 10 bases, with 10 bases between them. This CDR3 is CASSQEVSRSPLHF. For the CDR3, the DNA is TGCGCCAGCAGCCAAGAAGTCTCACGGTCACCCCTCCACTTT.

This clone was seen just once. The rearrangement links TRBV18 to TRBJ2-7, with D perhaps matching TRBD1 (5 bases). In germline, CDR1 is KGHSH, CDR2 LQKENI. This CDR3 has 12 residues. V was cut by 3 bases and J by 3 bases, with 6 bases left in between. In nucleotides, the CDR3 is TGTGCCAGCTCACCGGGGCACTACGAGCAGTACTTC. It translates to CASSPGHYEQYF. Combining the CDR3 with reference TRBV18 and TRBJ2-7 gives the whole variable domain NAGVMQNPRHLVRRRGQEARLRCSPMKGHSHVYWYRQLPEEGLKFMVYLQKENIIDESGMPKERFSAEFPKEGPSILRIQQVVRGDSAAYFCASSPGHYEQYFGPGTRLTVT.

The V call is TRBV19, the J call TRBJ2-3, with 10 bases aligning to TRBD1. This CDR3 contains 14 residues. The ends lost 7 bases at V and 4 bases at J; junction bases unmatched: 5. Germline V gives CDR1 LNHDA, CDR2 SQIVND (reference sequence). The CDR3 sequence is CASIDRGRSDTQYF. The CDR3 DNA is TGTGCCAGTATTGACAGGGGGCGTTCAGATACGCAGTATTTT.

The chain links TRBV4-3 to TRBJ2-2, with 7 bases identical to TRBD2. The V segment lost 2 bases and the J segment 7 bases; nucleotides outside the gene matches: 1. The CDR3 runs to 13 residues. Germline lookup yields CDR1 LGHNA and CDR2 YSLEER. CDR3 in amino acids: CASSQTSVGELFF. As DNA, the CDR3 is TGCGCCAGCAGCCAAACTAGCGTCGGGGAGCTGTTTTTT.